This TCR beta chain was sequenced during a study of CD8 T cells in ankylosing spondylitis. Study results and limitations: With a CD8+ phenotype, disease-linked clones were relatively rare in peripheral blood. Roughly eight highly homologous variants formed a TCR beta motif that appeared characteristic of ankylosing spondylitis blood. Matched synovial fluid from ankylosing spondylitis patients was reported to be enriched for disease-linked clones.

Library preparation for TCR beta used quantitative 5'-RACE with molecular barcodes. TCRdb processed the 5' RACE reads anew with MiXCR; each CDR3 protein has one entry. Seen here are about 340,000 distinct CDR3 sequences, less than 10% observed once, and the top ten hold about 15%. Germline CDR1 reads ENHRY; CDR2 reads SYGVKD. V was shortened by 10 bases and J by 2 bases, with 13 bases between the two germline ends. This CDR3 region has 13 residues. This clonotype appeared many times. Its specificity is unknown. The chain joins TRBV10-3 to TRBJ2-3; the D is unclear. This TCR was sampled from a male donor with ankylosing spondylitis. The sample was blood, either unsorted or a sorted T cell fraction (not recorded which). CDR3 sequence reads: CASHPRDTDTQYF. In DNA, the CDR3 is TGTGCCAGTCATCCTAGAGACACAGATACGCAGTATTTT.